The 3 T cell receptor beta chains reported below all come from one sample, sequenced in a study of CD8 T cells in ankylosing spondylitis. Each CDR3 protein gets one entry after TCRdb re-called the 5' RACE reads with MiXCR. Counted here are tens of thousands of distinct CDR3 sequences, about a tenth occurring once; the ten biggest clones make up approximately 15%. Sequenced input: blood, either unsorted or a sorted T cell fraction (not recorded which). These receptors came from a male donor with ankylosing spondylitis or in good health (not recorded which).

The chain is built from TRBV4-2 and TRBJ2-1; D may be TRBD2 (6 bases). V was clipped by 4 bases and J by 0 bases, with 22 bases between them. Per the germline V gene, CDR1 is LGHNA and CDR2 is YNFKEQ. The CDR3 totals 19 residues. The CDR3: CASSPKAGGGTNSYNEQFF. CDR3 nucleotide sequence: TGTGCCAGCAGCCCCAAAGCGGGTGGGGGTACAAACTCCTACAATGAGCAGTTCTTC.

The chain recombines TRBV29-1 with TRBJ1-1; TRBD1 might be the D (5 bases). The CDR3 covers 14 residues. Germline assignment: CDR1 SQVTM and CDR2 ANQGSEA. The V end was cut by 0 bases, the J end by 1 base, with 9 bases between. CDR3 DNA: TGCAGCGTTGAAGACAGGGAAAAGAACACTGAAGCTTTCTTT. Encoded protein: CSVEDREKNTEAFF.

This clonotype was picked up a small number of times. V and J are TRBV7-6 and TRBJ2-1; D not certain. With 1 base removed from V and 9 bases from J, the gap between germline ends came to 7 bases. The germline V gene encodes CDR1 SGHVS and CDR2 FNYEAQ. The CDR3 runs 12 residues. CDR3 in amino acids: CASSLEVTEQFF. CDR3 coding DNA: TGTGCCAGCAGCTTAGAGGTCACTGAGCAGTTCTTC.